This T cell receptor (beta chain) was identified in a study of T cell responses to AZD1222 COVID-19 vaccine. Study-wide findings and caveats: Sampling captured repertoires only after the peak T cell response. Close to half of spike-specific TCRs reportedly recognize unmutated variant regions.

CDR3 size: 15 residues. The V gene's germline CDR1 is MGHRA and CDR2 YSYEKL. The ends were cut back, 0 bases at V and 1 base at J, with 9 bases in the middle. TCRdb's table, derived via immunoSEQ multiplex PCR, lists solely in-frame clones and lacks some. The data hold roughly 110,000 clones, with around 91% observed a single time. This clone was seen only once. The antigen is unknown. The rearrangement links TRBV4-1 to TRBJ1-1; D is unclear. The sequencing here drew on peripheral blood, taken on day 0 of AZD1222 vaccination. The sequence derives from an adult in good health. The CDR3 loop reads CASSQDPLANTEAFF. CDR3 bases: TGCGCCAGCAGCCAAGATCCCCTGGCGAACACTGAAGCTTTCTTT.